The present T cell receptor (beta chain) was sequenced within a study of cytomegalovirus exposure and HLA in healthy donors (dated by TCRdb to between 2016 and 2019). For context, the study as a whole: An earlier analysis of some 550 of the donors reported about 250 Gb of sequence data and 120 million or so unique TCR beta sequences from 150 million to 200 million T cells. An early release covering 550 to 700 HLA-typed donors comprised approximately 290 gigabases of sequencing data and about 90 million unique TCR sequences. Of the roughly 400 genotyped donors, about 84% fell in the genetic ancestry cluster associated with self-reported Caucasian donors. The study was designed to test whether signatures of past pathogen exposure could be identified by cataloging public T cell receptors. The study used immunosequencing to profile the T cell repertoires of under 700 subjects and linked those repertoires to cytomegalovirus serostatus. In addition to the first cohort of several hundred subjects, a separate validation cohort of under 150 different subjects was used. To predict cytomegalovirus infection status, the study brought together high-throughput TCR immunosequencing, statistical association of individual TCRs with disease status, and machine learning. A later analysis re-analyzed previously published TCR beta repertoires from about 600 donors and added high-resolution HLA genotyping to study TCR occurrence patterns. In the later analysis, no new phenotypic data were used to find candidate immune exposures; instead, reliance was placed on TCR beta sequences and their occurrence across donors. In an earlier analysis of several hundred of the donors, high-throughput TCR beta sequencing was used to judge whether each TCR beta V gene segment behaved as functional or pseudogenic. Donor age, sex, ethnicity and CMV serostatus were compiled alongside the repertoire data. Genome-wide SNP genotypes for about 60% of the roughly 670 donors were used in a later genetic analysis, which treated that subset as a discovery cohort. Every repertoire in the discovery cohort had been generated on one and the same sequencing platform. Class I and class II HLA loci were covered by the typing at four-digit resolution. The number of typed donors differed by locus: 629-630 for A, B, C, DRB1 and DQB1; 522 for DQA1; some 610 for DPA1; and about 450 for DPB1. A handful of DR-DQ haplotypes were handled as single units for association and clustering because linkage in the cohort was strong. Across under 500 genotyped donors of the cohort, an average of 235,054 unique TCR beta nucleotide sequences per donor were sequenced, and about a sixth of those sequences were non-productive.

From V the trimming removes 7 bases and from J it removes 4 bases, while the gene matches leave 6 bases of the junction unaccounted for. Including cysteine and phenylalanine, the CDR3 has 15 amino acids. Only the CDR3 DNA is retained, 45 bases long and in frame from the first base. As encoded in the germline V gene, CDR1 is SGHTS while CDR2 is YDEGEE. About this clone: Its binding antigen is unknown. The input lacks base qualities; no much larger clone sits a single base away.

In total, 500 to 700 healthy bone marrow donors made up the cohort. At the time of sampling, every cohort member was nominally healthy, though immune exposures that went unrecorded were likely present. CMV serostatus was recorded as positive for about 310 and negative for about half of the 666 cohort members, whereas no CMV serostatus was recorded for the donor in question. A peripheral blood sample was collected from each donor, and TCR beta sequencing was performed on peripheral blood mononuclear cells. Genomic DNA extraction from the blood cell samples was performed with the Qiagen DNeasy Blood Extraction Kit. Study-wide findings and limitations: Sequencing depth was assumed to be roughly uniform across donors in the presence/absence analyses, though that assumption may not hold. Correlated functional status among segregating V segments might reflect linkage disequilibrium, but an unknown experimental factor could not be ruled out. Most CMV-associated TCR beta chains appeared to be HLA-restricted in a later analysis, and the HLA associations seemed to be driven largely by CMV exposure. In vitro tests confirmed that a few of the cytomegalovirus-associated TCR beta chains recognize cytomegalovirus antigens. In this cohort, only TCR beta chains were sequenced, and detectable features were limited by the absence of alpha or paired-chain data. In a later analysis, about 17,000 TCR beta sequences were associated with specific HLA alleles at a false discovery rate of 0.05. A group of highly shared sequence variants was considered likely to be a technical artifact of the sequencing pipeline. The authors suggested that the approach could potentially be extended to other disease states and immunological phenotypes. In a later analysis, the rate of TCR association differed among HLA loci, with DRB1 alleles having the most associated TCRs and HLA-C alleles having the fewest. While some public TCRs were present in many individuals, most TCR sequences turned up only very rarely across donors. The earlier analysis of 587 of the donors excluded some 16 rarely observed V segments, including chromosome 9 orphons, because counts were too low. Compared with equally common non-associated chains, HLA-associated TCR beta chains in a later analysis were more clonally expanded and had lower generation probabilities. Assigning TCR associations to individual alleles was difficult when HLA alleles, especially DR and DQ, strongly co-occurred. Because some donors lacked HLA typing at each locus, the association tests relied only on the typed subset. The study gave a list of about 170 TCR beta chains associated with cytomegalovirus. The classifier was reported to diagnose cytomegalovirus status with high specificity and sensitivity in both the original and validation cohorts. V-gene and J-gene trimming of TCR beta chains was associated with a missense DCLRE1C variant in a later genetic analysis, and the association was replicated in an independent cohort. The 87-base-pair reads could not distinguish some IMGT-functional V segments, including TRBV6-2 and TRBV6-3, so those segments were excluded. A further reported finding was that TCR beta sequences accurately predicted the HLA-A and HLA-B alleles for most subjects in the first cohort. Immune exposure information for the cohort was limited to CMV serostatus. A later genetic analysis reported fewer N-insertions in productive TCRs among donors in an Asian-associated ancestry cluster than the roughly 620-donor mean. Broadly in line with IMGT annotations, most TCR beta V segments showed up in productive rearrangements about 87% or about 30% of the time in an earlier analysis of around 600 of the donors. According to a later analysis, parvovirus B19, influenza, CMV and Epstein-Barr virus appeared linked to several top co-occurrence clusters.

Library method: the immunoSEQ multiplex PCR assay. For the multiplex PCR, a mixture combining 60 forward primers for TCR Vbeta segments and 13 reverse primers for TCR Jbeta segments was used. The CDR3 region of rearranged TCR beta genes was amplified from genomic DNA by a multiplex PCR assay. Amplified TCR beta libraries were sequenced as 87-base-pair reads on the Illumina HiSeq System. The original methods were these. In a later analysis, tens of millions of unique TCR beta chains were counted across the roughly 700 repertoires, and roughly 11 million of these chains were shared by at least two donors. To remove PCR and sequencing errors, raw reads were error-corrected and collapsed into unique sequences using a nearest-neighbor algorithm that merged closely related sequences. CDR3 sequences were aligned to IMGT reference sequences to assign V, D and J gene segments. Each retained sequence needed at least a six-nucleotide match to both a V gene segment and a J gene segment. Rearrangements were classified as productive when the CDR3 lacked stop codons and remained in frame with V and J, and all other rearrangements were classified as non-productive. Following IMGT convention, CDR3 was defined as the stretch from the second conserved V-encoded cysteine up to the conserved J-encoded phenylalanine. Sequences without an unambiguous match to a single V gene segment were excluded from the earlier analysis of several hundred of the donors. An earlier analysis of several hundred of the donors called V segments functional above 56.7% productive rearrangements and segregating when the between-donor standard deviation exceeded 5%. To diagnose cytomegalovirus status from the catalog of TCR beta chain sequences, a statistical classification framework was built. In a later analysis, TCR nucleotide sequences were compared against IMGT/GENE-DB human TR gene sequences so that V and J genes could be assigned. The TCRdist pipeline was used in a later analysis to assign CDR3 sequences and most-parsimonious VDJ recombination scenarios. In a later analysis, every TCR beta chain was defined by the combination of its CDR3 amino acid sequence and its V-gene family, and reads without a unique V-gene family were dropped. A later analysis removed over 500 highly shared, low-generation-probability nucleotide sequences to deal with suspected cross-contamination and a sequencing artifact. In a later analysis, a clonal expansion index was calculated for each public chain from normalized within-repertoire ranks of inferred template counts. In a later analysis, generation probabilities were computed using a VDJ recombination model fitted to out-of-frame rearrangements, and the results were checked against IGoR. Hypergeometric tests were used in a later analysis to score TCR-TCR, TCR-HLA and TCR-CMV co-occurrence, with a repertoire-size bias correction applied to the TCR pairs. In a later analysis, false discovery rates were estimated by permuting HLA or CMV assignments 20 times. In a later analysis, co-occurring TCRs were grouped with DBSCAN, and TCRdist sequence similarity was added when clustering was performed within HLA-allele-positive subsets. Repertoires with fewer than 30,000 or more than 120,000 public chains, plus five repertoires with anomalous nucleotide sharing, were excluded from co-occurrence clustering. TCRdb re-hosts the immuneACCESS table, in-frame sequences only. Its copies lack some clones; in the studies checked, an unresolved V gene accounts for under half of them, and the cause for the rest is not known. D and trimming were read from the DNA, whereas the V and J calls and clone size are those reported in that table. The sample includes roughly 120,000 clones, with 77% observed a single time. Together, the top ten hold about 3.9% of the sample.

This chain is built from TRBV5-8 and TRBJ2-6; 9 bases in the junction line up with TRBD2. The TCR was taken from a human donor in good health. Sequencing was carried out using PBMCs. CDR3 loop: CASGLAGAGANVLTF. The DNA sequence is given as TGTGCCAGCGGATTAGCGGGAGCCGGGGCCAACGTCCTGACTTTC.